This TCR beta chain was retrieved from a study of blood T cell repertoires in COVID-19. The CDR3 consists of 16 residues. After removal of 3 bases from V and 4 bases from J, the junction contained 10 bases not matched to a gene. CDR1 and CDR2 from the germline V gene are LGHDT and YNNKEL (reference sequence). Profiling relied on immunoSEQ multiplex PCR, and the TCRdb table lists in-frame clones only, not all of them. The sample lists some 250,000 clones; 88% were seen once. The sample comprised peripheral blood. J is TRBJ2-7 and V is TRBV3-1 (or the pseudogene TRBV3-2); 9 bases fit TRBD1. The source is a woman in her 30s with acute or convalescent COVID-19. CDR3 in amino acids: CASSHRSGTGSYEQYF. The CDR3 DNA reads TGTGCCAGCAGCCACCGTTCCGGGACAGGGTCATACGAGCAGTACTTC.